The 22 T cell receptor beta chains in this list originate from one sample, sequenced in a study of blood T cell repertoires in COVID-19. The table came from immunoSEQ multiplex PCR; TCRdb's copy has only in-frame clones and leaves some out. The sample lists approximately 140,000 clones, roughly 85% seen once, with 8% in the top ten. What was sequenced was peripheral blood. All receptors derive from a woman aged 55-69 years with COVID-19, enrolled during active disease.

J is TRBJ1-3 and V is TRBV15; possible D gene TRBD1, 6 bases. The CDR3 runs to 18 residues. The V gene's germline CDR1 is LNHNV and CDR2 YYDKDF (reference sequence). The V end was cut by 0 bases, the J end by 0 bases, with 15 bases between. CDR3 protein: CATSRDIGRGSSGNTIYF. CDR3 coding DNA: TGTGCCACCAGCAGAGATATAGGCAGGGGAAGCTCTGGAAACACCATATATTTT.

The chain employs TRBV7-9 and TRBJ1-2; 8 bases agree with TRBD1. The V gene's germline CDR1 is SEHNR and CDR2 FQNEAQ (reference sequence). The CDR3 sequence is 14 residues long. V was clipped by 5 bases and J by 8 bases; unmatched bases: 10. The CDR3 is CASSPLGDRPGYTF. The CDR3 coding sequence is TGTGCCAGCAGCCCACTGGGGGACAGGCCCGGCTACACCTTC.

This chain connects TRBV11-1 to TRBJ2-1; TRBD1 matches 9 bases. The germline gives CDR1 SGHAT, CDR2 FQDESV (reference sequence). Losses at the gene ends were 5 bases for V and 12 bases for J; bases not matched to a gene: 8. The CDR3 contains 13 residues. The CDR3 region has the DNA TGTGCCAGCAGCGTCTACAGGGGGCGCGGGCAGTTCTTC. This codes for CASSVYRGRGQFF.

The J gene is TRBJ2-7, the V gene TRBV21-1; TRBD1 reflects the table's D call only, with no check against the DNA. TRBV21-1 is annotated as a pseudogene. The length of the CDR3 is 15 residues. The chain's CDR3 is CASSKVGTGWGEQYF. The CDR3 DNA sequence: TGTGCCAGCAGCAAGGTAGGGACAGGGTGGGGGGAGCAGTACTTC.

Details on this clone: A much larger clonotype is one base distant, so this may be a read error. The genes are TRBV12-3 or TRBV12-4 and TRBJ1-1; 8 nucleotides match TRBD1. The CDR3 consists of 13 residues. The V and J ends lost 6 bases and 6 bases, in that order; junction bases with no gene match: 6. In nucleotides, the CDR3 is TGTGCCAGCAGCCTAGACAGGGGCGCTGAAGCTTTCTTT. Protein: CASSLDRGAEAFF.

The chain links TRBV15 to TRBJ1-5; maybe TRBD1 (5 bases). Trimming pared 0 bases from V and 2 bases from J, leaving 14 bases between. The CDR3 runs 17 residues. Germline lookup yields CDR1 LNHNV and CDR2 YYDKDF (reference sequence). CDR3 sequence (DNA): TGTGCCACCAGCAGAGACCCCCAGGGCTGGGGCAATCAGCCCCAGCATTTT. Amino acid sequence: CATSRDPQGWGNQPQHF. Variable domain in full (rest from reference TRBV15 and TRBJ1-5): DAMVIQNPRYQVTQFGKPVTLSCSQTLNHNVMYWYQQKSSQAPKLLFHYYDKDFNNEADTPDNFQSRRPNTSFCFLDIRSPGLGDTAMYLCATSRDPQGWGNQPQHFGDGTRLSIL.

V and J are TRBV18 and TRBJ2-1, with TRBD2 matching 7 bases. There are 17 residues in the CDR3. Per germline, CDR1 KGHSH and CDR2 LQKENI. V was pared by 1 base and J by 0 bases, with 6 bases of the junction left unmatched. The CDR3 DNA sequence: TGTGCCAGCTCACCACTAAGCGGGGAGAGCTCCTACAATGAGCAGTTCTTC. As protein: CASSPLSGESSYNEQFF. Drawing the rest from reference TRBV18 and TRBJ2-1, the complete variable domain is NAGVMQNPRHLVRRRGQEARLRCSPMKGHSHVYWYRQLPEEGLKFMVYLQKENIIDESGMPKERFSAEFPKEGPSILRIQQVVRGDSAAYFCASSPLSGESSYNEQFFGPGTRLTVL.

The chain carries TRBV6-5 and TRBJ2-2; TRBD1 agrees at 8 bases. V lost 6 bases to trimming and J lost 5 bases; unmatched junction nucleotides: 2. Germline assignment: CDR1 MNHEY and CDR2 SVGAGI. The CDR3 sequence is 13 residues long. Written as DNA, the CDR3 is TGTGCCAGCAGACGACAGGGGACCGGGGAGCTGTTTTTT. This encodes CASRRQGTGELFF.

V is TRBV19 and J is TRBJ2-7; D is perhaps TRBD2 (6 bases). The CDR3 spans 14 residues. Trimming pared 4 bases from V and 4 bases from J, leaving 14 bases between. Germline values: CDR1 LNHDA, CDR2 SQIVND (reference sequence). The CDR3 DNA is TGTGCCAGTAGTAATCCGGGGGTTCGGTACGAGCAGTACTTC. Protein: CASSNPGVRYEQYF.

The chain has TRBV5-4 and TRBJ2-3, with 8 bases identical to TRBD2. The length of the CDR3 is 13 residues. The V and J ends lost 1 base and 6 bases, in that order; junction bases with no gene match: 1. Germline V lookup: CDR1 SGHNT, CDR2 YYREEE (reference sequence). The CDR3 sequence: CASSLTSGDTQYF. The CDR3 coding sequence is TGTGCCAGCAGCTTGACTAGCGGTGATACGCAGTATTTT.

The table lists this clone with many counts. The V and J genes are TRBV11-3 and TRBJ2-2, with D perhaps matching TRBD1 (6 bases). From germline, CDR1 is SGHNT and CDR2 YENEEA. The CDR3 spans 14 residues. V was pared by 6 bases and J by 2 bases, with 10 bases between. The CDR3 loop is CASRQGPNTGELFF. In nucleotides, the CDR3 is TGTGCCAGCAGACAGGGCCCCAACACCGGGGAGCTGTTTTTT.

This chain links TRBV29-1 with TRBJ2-7; TRBD1 agrees at 9 bases. CDR3 length: 15 residues. Germline V gene data show CDR1 as SQVTM and CDR2 as ANQGSEA. The V and J ends lost 0 bases and 1 base, in that order; junction bases with no gene match: 4. This chain's CDR3 is CSVEEGQGGSYEQYF. CDR3 DNA: TGCAGCGTTGAAGAGGGACAGGGTGGGTCCTACGAGCAGTACTTC.

This clone has a single count. CDR3 nucleotides: TGTGCCAGCAGCGCCGGGACATCTCCCTGGGGTGGCTACACCTTC. This codes for CASSAGTSPWGGYTF. J is TRBJ1-2 and V is TRBV9, with a possible D match to TRBD1 (6 bases). The CDR3 loop spans 15 amino acids. V gave up 3 bases and J gave up 7 bases, with 19 bases separating them. Germline V gene lookup returns CDR1 SGDLS and CDR2 YYNGEE.

The V and J genes are TRBV10-3 and TRBJ2-7; possibly TRBD1 for D (6 bases). The CDR3 is 12 residues long. Germline loops: CDR1 ENHRY, CDR2 SYGVKD. The V end was cut by 5 bases, the J end by 6 bases, with 11 bases between. For the CDR3, the DNA is TGTGCCATCAGTAGGGGGAGCCTCGAGCAGTACTTC. Translated: CAISRGSLEQYF.

The chain employs TRBV15 and TRBJ1-5, with 9 bases identical to TRBD1. Germline values: CDR1 LNHNV, CDR2 YYDKDF (reference sequence). V lost 5 bases and J lost 3; bases outside the gene matches: 2. This CDR3 comprises 14 residues. The CDR3, as DNA: TGTGCCACCAGCCGGGACAGGGACAATCAGCCCCAGCATTTT. Protein product: CATSRDRDNQPQHF.

CDR3 in amino acids: CASSYSTGSSYEQYF. The CDR3 DNA reads TGTGCCAGCAGTTACTCGACAGGGAGCTCCTACGAGCAGTACTTC. This chain joins TRBV6-5 and TRBJ2-7, with 7 bases lining up with TRBD1. This CDR3 has 15 amino acids. Germline CDR1 reads MNHEY; CDR2 reads SVGAGI. V lost 0 bases to trimming and J lost 0 bases; unmatched junction nucleotides: 2.

This clone was observed once. The chain carries TRBV5-1 and TRBJ2-7; 8 positions match TRBD1. Germline-derived CDR1 and CDR2 are SGHRS and YFSETQ. This CDR3 has 15 amino acids. V gave up 3 bases and J gave up 7 bases; unmatched junction bases: 12. As DNA, the CDR3 is TGCGCCAGCAGCTGGGTAGGACAGGGCACTAGGGAGCAGTACTTC. It is translated as CASSWVGQGTREQYF.

The rearrangement joins TRBV12-3 or TRBV12-4 to TRBJ2-7, with D maybe TRBD1 (5 bases). The V gene lost 6 bases and the J gene lost 6 bases, with 15 bases spanning the gap. The CDR3 totals 13 residues. The CDR3 spells CASRVRADGEQYF. In DNA, the CDR3 is TGTGCCAGCAGGGTCAGGGCGGATGGCGAGCAGTACTTC.

This chain links TRBV5-1 with TRBJ1-6; D not certain. From germline, CDR1 is SGHRS and CDR2 YFSETQ. V shed 0 bases and J shed 6 bases, with 10 bases lying between them. The CDR3 is 15 residues long. In nucleotides, the CDR3 is TGCGCCAGCAGCTTGGCCTGGCAGATTAATTCACCCCTCCACTTT. Translated: CASSLAWQINSPLHF.

The genes are TRBV5-1 and TRBJ2-3, with TRBD2 identical over 8 bases. The CDR3 totals 16 residues. Germline V gene lookup returns CDR1 SGHRS and CDR2 YFSETQ. Trimming at V came to 4 bases and at J to 2 bases, leaving 9 bases not matched to a gene. The CDR3 loop reads CASSRLAGRLTDTQYF. The CDR3 DNA reads as TGCGCCAGCAGCCGGTTAGCGGGGCGCCTCACAGATACGCAGTATTTT.

The V gene is TRBV28, the J gene TRBJ1-6; D gene unclear. Germline loops: CDR1 MDHEN, CDR2 SYDVKM. This CDR3 is 15 amino acids long. Deletions cut 8 bases from V and 6 bases from J, with 17 bases between. CDR3 coding DNA: TGTGCCAGCGCAACGAGGGAGGATGGTAATTCACCCCTCCACTTT. Protein: CASATREDGNSPLHF.

This sequence joins TRBV27 and TRBJ2-7; a weak D match, TRBD2 (6 bases). Trimming took off 5 bases at V and 7 bases at J, with 21 bases between the two ends. Per the germline V gene, CDR1 is MNHEY and CDR2 is SMNVEV (reference sequence). This CDR3 spans 15 amino acids. The CDR3 protein is CASSPTGQDGGEQYF. CDR3 sequence (DNA): TGTGCCAGCAGTCCGACCGGGCAGGATGGAGGGGAGCAGTACTTC.